Sequencing of this T cell receptor (beta chain) was carried out in a study of blood T cell repertoires in COVID-19. The overall study: Acute-phase and convalescent COVID-19 samples originated in the United States, Italy and Spain.

Exposed participants encountered a COVID-19 case during the 2 weeks preceding study entry. Authors' data handling: By means of reference gene primer amplification, nucleated cell counts were estimated. Sequenced by immunoSEQ multiplex PCR; TCRdb stores in-frame clones only, minus some. Clone size and V and J calls were adopted from that table, with D and trimming inferred from the DNA. This repertoire shows roughly 400,000 clones, about 88% found once; its top ten account for about 1.5%. The CDR3 totals 16 residues. The germline V gene encodes CDR1 MNHEY and CDR2 SVGAGI. Trimming stripped 2 bases from V and 0 bases from J, with 11 bases between.

The receptor's source is a woman aged 18 to 35 who had been exposed to COVID-19. The source material was PBMCs or T cells enriched from blood (not recorded which). This chain joins TRBV6-5 and TRBJ1-5, with D possibly matching TRBD1 (5 bases). CDR3 nucleotides: TGTGCCAGCAGTTACAGGGGTCCCGATAGCAATCAGCCCCAGCATTTT. Its translation is CASSYRGPDSNQPQHF.